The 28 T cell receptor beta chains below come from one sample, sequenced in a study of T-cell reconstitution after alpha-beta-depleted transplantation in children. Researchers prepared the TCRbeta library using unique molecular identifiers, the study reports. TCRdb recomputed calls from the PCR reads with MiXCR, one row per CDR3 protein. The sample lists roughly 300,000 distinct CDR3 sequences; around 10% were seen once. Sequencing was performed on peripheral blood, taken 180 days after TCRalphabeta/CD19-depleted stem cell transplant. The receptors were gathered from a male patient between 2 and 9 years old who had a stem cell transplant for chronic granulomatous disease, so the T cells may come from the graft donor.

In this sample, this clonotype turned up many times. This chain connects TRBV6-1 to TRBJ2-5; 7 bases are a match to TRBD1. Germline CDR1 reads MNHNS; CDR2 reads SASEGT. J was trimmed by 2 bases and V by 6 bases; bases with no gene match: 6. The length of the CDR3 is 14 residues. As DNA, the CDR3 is TGTGCCAGCAGCCCTCAGGGGGTTCAAGAGACCCAGTACTTC. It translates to CASSPQGVQETQYF.

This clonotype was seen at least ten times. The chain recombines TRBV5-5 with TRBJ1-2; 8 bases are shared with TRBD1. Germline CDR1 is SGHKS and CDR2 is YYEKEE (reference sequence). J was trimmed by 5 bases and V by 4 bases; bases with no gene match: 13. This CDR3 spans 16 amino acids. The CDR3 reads CASSKNAGTGPYGYTF. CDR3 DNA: TGTGCCAGCAGCAAAAATGCCGGGACAGGACCTTATGGCTACACCTTC.

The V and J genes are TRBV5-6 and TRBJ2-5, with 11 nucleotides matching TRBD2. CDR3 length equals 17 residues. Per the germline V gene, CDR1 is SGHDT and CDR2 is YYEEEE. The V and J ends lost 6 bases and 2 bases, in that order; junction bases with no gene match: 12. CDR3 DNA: TGTGCCAGCAACATTGAGAAGGGACTAGCGGCTCAAGAGACCCAGTACTTC. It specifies CASNIEKGLAAQETQYF. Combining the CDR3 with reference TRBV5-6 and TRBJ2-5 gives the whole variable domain DAGVTQSPTHLIKTRGQQVTLRCSPKSGHDTVSWYQQALGQGPQFIFQYYEEEERQRGNFPDRFSGHQFPNYSSELNVNALLLGDSALYLCASNIEKGLAAQETQYFGPGTRLLVL.

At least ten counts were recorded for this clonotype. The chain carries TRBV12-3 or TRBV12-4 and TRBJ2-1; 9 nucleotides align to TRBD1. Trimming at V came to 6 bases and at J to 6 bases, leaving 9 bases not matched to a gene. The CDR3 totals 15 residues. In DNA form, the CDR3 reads TGTGCCAGCAGACAAACAGGGGGCGCGGGCAATGAGCAGTTCTTC. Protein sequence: CASRQTGGAGNEQFF.

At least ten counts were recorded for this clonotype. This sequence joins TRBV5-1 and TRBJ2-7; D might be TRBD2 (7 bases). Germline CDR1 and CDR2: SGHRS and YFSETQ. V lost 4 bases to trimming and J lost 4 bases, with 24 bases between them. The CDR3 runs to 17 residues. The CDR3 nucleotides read TGCGCCAGCAGCCTACCCGGCGGGGGCGCATTTCAATACGAGCAGTACTTC. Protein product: CASSLPGGGAFQYEQYF. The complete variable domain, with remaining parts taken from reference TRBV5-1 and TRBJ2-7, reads KAGVTQTPRYLIKTRGQQVTLSCSPISGHRSVSWYQQTPGQGLQFLFEYFSETQRNKGNFPGRFSGRQFSNSRSEMNVSTLELGDSALYLCASSLPGGGAFQYEQYFGPGTRLTVT.

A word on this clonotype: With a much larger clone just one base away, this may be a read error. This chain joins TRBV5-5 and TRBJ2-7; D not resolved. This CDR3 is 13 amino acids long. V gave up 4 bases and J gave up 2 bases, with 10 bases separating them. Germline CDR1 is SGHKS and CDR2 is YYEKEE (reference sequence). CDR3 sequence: CASSVDGPYEQYF. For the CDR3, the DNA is TGTGCCAGCAGCGTTGACGGTCCCTACGAGCAGTACTTC.

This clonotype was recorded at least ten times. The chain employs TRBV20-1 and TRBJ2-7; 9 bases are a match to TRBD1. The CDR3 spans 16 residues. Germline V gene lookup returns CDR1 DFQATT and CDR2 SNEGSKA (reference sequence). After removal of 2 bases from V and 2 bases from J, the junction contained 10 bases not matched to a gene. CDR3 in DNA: TGCAGTGCTAGATTATTGACAGGGGGTCCCCCCTACGAGCAGTACTTC. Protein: CSARLLTGGPPYEQYF.

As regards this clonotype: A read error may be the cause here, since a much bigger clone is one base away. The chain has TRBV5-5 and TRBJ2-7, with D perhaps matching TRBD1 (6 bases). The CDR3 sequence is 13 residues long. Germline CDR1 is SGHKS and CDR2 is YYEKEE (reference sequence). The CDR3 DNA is TGTGCCAGCAGCTGGGACACCTCCTACGGGCAGTACTTC. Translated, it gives CASSWDTSYGQYF. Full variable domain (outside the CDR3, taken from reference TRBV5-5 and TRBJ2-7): DAGVTQSPTHLIKTRGQQVTLRCSPISGHKSVSWYQQVLGQGPQFIFQYYEKEERGRGNFPDRFSARQFPNYSSELNVNALLLGDSALYLCASSWDTSYGQYFGPGTRLTVT.

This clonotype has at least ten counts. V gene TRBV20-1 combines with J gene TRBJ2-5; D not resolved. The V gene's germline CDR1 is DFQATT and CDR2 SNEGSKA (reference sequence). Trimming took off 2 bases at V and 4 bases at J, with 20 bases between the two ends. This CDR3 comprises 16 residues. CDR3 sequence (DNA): TGCAGTGCTAGAAAGTTTGGGCAGGTGGTGGGAGAGACCCAGTACTTC. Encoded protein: CSARKFGQVVGETQYF.

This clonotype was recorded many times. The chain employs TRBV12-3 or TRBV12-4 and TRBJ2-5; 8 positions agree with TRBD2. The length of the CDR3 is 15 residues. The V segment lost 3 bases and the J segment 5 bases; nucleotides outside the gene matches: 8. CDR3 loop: CASSFGAGVGETQYF. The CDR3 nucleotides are TGTGCCAGCAGTTTTGGAGCGGGAGTCGGCGAGACCCAGTACTTC.

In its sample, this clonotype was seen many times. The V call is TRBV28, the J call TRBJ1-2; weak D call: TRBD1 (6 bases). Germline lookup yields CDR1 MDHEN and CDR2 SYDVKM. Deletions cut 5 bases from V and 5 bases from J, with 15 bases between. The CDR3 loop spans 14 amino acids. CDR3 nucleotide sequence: TGTGCCAGCAGTACCGGGACACTTCCTTATGGCTACACCTTC. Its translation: CASSTGTLPYGYTF.

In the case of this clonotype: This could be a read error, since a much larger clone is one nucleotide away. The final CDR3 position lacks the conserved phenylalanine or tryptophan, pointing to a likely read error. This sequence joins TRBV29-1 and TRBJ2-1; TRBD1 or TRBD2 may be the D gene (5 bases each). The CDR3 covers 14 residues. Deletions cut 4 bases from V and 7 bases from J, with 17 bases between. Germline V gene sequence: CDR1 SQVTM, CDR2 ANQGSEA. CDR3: CSVVGAGLKNEQFS. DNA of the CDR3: TGCAGCGTTGTCGGGGCAGGGTTAAAAAATGAGCAGTTCTCC.

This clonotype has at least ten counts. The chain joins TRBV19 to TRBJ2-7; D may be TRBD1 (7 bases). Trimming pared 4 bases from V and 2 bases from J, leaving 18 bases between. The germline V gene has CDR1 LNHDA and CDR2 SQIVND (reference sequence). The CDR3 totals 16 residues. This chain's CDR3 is CASSRSAGRGAYEQYF. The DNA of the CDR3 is TGTGCCAGTAGTAGGTCCGCGGGCAGGGGGGCCTACGAGCAGTACTTC.

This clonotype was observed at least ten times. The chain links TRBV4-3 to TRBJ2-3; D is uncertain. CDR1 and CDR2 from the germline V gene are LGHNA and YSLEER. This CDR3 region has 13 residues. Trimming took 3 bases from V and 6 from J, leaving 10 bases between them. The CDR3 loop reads CASSHPSWDTQYF. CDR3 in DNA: TGCGCCAGCAGCCACCCCTCCTGGGATACGCAGTATTTT.

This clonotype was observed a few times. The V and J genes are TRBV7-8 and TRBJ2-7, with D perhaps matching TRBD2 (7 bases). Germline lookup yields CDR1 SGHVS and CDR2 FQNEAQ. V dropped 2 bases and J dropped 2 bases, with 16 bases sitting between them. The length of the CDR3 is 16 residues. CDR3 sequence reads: CASSLSRGGRAYEQYF. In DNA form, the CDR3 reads TGTGCCAGCAGCTTATCAAGGGGGGGGAGGGCCTACGAGCAGTACTTC.

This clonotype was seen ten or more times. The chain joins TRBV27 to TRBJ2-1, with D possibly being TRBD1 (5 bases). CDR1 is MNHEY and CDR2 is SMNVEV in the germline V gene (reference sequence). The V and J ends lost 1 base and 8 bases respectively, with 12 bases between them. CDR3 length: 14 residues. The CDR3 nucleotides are TGTGCCAGCAGTTTATTGGCAGGGTATTATGAGCAGTTCTTC. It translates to CASSLLAGYYEQFF.

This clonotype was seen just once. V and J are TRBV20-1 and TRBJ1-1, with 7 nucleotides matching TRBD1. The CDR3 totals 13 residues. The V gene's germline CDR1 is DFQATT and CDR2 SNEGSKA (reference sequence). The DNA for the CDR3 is TGCAGCGCGCCATACACAGGGGCGGCTGAAGCTTTCTTT. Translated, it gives CSAPYTGAAEAFF.

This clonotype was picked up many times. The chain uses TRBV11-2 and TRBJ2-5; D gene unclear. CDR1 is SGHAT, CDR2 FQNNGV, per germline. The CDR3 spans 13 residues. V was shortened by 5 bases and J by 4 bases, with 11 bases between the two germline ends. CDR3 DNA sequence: TGTGCCAGCAGCCCGAGGACCGGAGAGACCCAGTACTTC. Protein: CASSPRTGETQYF. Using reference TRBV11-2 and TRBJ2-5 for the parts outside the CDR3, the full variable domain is EAGVAQSPRYKIIEKRQSVAFWCNPISGHATLYWYQQILGQGPKLLIQFQNNGVVDDSQLPKDRFSAERLKGVDSTLKIQPAKLEDSAVYLCASSPRTGETQYFGPGTRLLVL.

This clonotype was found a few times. DNA of the CDR3: TGTGCCAGCAGCCCAAAGGCCGCAACGAACACCGGGGAGCTGTTTTTT. It codes for CASSPKAATNTGELFF. This chain links TRBV5-4 with TRBJ2-2; D is unresolved. This CDR3 contains 16 residues. The germline V and J ends were trimmed by 4 bases and 0 bases, with 13 bases remaining between them. The germline V gene encodes CDR1 SGHNT and CDR2 YYREEE (reference sequence).

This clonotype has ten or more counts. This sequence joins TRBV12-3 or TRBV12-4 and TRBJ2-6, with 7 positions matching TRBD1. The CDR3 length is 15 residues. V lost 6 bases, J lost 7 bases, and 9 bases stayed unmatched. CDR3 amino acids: CASRETGKDANVLTF. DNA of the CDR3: TGTGCCAGCAGGGAGACAGGGAAAGATGCCAACGTCCTGACTTTC.

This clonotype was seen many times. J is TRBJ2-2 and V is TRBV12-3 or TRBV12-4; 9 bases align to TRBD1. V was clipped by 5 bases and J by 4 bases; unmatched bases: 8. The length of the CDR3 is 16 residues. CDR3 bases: TGTGCCAGCAGTGTACCGGGACAGGGTCGCACCGGGGAGCTGTTTTTT. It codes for CASSVPGQGRTGELFF.

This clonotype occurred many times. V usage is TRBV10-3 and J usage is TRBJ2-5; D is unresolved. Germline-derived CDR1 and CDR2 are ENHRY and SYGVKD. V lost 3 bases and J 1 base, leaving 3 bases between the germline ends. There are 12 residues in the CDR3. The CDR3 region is CAISDLQETQYF. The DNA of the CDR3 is TGTGCCATCAGTGACCTCCAAGAGACCCAGTACTTC.

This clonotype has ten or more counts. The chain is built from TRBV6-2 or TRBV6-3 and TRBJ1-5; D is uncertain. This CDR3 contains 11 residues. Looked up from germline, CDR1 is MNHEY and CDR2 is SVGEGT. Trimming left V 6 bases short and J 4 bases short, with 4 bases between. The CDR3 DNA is TGTGCCAGCAGCCAAAATCAGCCCCAGCATTTT. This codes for CASSQNQPQHF.

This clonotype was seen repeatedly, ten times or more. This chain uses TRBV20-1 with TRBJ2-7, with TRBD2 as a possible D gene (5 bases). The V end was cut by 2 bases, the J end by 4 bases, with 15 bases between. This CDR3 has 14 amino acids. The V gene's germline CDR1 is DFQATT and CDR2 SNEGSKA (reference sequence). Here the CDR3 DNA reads TGCAGTGCTAGACCCAAGCACATAGCGTACGAGCAGTACTTC. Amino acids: CSARPKHIAYEQYF.

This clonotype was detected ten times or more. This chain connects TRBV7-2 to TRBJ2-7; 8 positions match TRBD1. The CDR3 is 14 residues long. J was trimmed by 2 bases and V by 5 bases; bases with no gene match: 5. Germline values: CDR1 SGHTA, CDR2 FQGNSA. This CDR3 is CASSPGQGPYEQYF. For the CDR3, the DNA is TGTGCCAGCAGCCCAGGACAGGGCCCCTACGAGCAGTACTTC.

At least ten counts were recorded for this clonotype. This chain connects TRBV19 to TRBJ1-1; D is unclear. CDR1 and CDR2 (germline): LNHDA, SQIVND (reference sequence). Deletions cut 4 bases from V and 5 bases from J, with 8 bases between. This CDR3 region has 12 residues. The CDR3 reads CASSRVGTEAFF. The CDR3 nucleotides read TGTGCCAGTAGTAGGGTTGGGACTGAAGCTTTCTTT.

The CDR3 protein is CARSEGPTNEKLFF. The CDR3 bases are TGTGCCAGAAGCGAGGGGCCAACTAATGAAAAACTGTTTTTT. The rearrangement joins TRBV7-9 to TRBJ1-4, with TRBD1 as a possible D gene (5 bases). Trimming cost V 9 bases and J 0 bases, with 11 bases left between them. The germline V gene has CDR1 SEHNR and CDR2 FQNEAQ (reference sequence). The CDR3 is made up of 14 amino acids.

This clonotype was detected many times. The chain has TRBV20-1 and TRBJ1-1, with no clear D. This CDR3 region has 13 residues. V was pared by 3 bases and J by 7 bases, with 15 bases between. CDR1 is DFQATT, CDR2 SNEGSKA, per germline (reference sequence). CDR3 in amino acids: CSASLGLALEAFF. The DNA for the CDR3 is TGCAGTGCTAGTTTGGGCCTGGCCCTTGAAGCTTTCTTT.